This T cell receptor (beta chain) stems from a study of cytomegalovirus exposure and HLA in healthy donors. The CDR3 extends over 16 amino acids. V was trimmed by 2 bases and J by 2 bases, leaving 19 bases between them. CDR1 and CDR2 (germline): GTSNPN, SVGIG (reference sequence). Primers included in the PCR were 60 Vbeta and 13 Jbeta primers. The assay was immunoSEQ multiplex PCR, and TCRdb's table has in-frame clones only and misses some. The sample shows just under 65,000 clones, around 80% of them seen only once. V is TRBV30 and J is TRBJ2-7; a possible D gene is TRBD1 (6 bases). This receptor was identified in a woman aged 30 to 39 in good health and CMV-seronegative. Sequenced sample: PBMCs. CDR3 loop: CAWSPGPNGQTYEQYF. The CDR3 nucleotides are TGTGCCTGGAGTCCTGGTCCGAACGGACAGACCTACGAGCAGTACTTC.